This T cell receptor (beta chain) is drawn from a study of blood T cell repertoires in COVID-19. Overall study context: In each case, the material was cDNA or gDNA derived from T cells, B-cell-depleted T cells, or PBMCs.

The germline CDR1 and CDR2 sequences are SGHTA and FQGNSA. Trimming removed 3 bases at V and 4 bases at J, with 10 bases between. This CDR3 region has 15 residues. The Seattle patients, enrolled during active infection, were followed longitudinally. In the original analysis: Using reference gene primer amplification, nucleated cell counts were estimated. This table comes from immunoSEQ multiplex PCR, and its TCRdb copy is limited to in-frame clones, with some not included. V and J calls and clone size come straight from that table; D and trimming were deduced from the DNA. The sample yields about 240,000 clones, roughly 80% seen once.

The genes are TRBV7-2 and TRBJ2-6; TRBD2 might be the D (6 bases). This sequence originates from an elderly woman with COVID-19, enrolled during active disease. Sequenced input: peripheral blood. CDR3 sequence reads: CASSLRGGGANVLTF. The CDR3 bases are TGTGCCAGCAGCTTGCGGGGTGGAGGGGCCAACGTCCTGACTTTC. Together with reference TRBV7-2 and TRBJ2-6, the CDR3 gives the full variable domain: GAGVSQSPSNKVTEKGKDVELRCDPISGHTALYWYRQSLGQGLEFLIYFQGNSAPDKSGLPSDRFSAERTGGSVSTLTIQRTQQEDSAVYLCASSLRGGGANVLTFGAGSRLTVL.